This paragraph covers one T cell receptor beta chain sequence. The antigen is unknown. The data belong to a study of T cell responses to AZD1222 COVID-19 vaccine. Study findings and constraints: Vaccination with two AZD1222 doses was followed by a rise in Spike-specific TCR breadth and depth.

CDR1 SGHVS and CDR2 FNYEAQ come from the germline V gene. The V and J ends lost 2 bases and 1 base, in that order; junction bases with no gene match: 9. The CDR3 consists of 18 residues. TCRdb's copy holds only in-frame clones and misses some; the assay was immunoSEQ multiplex PCR. The sample shows some 150,000 clones, more than 85% of them seen only once. The sample consisted of peripheral blood, taken 28 days after the second AZD1222 dose. The chain couples TRBV7-6 to TRBJ2-1; TRBD1 agrees at 9 bases. The sequence came from an adult who received the AZD1222 COVID-19 vaccine. CDR3 in DNA: TGTGCCAGCAGCTTATGGGGACAGGGAATTGGTTCCTACAATGAGCAGTTCTTC. The encoded protein is CASSLWGQGIGSYNEQFF.